This T cell receptor (beta chain) was retrieved from a study of T cell repertoires in cytomegalovirus infection. Study-wide background: The public TCR beta signatures pointed to both CMV infection and matching HLA type. Overall study findings and caveats: CMV-specific TCR beta clonotypes restricted by HLA-C were the ones dominating the ex vivo response.

In regard to this clonotype: Its target is not known.

From the reads, TCRdb called clonotypes with MiXCR, one entry per CDR3 protein. The sample records tens of thousands of distinct CDR3 sequences, 20% being singletons. The TCR was taken from a human donor in good health (CMV status not recorded). Some clones in this sample may be carry-over from other donors' samples. The specimen was CD8+ T cells from cultured PBMCs, collected from culture after CMV antigen stimulation.

The CDR3, as DNA: TGTGCCAGCAGCCTGATGGGGGGGGCCCAGTACTTC. Residues: CASSLMGGAQYF. This chain connects TRBV5-6 to TRBJ2-5; 7 positions agree with TRBD2. V dropped 4 bases and J dropped 9; count of bases not matched to a gene: 6. Looked up from germline, CDR1 is SGHDT and CDR2 is YYEEEE. The CDR3 has 12 residues.